The 9 T cell receptor beta chains below were found in one sample sequenced in a study of cytomegalovirus exposure and HLA in healthy donors. Some clones are missing from TCRdb's copy, which holds only in-frame ones; the method was immunoSEQ multiplex PCR. This table has about 130,000 clones, about 96% appearing once. The sequencing input was PBMCs. Every receptor here comes from a man between 18 and 35 years old in good health and CMV-seronegative.

The gene calls are TRBV6-1 and TRBJ2-4, with 8 bases fitting TRBD2. This CDR3 spans 14 amino acids. The germline gives CDR1 MNHNS, CDR2 SASEGT. V shed 10 bases and J 6 bases; nucleotides not matched to a gene: 11. The CDR3 nucleotides read TGTGCCACATATAGCGGGACCCCGAGAAACATTCAGTACTTC. Translated, it gives CATYSGTPRNIQYF.

This clone appeared a few times. A junction boundary mismatches the germline segment, possibly from a read error. V usage is TRBV19 and J usage is TRBJ1-2; D unclear. Germline CDR1 and CDR2: LNHDA and SQIVND (reference sequence). The CDR3 is made up of 11 amino acids. CDR3 in DNA: TGTGCCAGTAGTATGGACTACGGCTACACCTTC. Translation gives CASSMDYGYTF.

V and J are TRBV28 and TRBJ2-7, with D maybe TRBD1 (5 bases). CDR1 is MDHEN, CDR2 SYDVKM, per germline. The germline V and J ends were trimmed by 6 bases and 2 bases, with 8 bases remaining between them. CDR3 length: 12 amino acids. The CDR3 coding sequence is TGTGCCAGCAGAGGGGAAACCTACGAGCAGTACTTC. This encodes CASRGETYEQYF.

V and J are TRBV29-1 and TRBJ2-7, with 9 nucleotides matching TRBD1. Germline values: CDR1 SQVTM, CDR2 ANQGSEA. This CDR3 has 15 amino acids. V dropped 5 bases and J dropped 4; count of bases not matched to a gene: 12. The CDR3 here is CSVPWTGAGPYEQYF. The CDR3 nucleotides read TGCAGCGTTCCATGGACAGGGGCCGGCCCGTACGAGCAGTACTTC.

CDR3 bases: TGTGCCAGCAGTCCTGGACAGGGAGGGAACATTCAGTACTTC. It encodes CASSPGQGGNIQYF. The chain carries TRBV2 and TRBJ2-4, with D possibly matching TRBD1 (8 bases). The V end lost 5 bases, the J end lost 7 bases, and 15 bases lay between the germline ends. The germline V gene encodes CDR1 SNHLY and CDR2 FYNNEI. There are 14 residues in the CDR3.

This clone came up once. The genes are TRBV5-4 and TRBJ2-1; TRBD1 matches at 10 bases. From germline, CDR1 is SGHNT and CDR2 YYREEE (reference sequence). The CDR3 is 15 amino acids. V lost 4 bases and J lost 3; bases outside the gene matches: 4. This CDR3 reads CASSRGTGDYNEQFF. Written as DNA, the CDR3 is TGTGCCAGCAGCAGAGGGACAGGGGACTACAATGAGCAGTTCTTC.

The rearrangement links TRBV19 to TRBJ2-5; 7 nucleotides match TRBD1. Germline assignment: CDR1 LNHDA and CDR2 SQIVND (reference sequence). Trimming took 4 bases from V and 5 from J; bases not matched to a gene: 4. There are 13 residues in the CDR3. CDR3 coding DNA: TGTGCCAGTAGTAAAACAGGGGCCGAGACCCAGTACTTC. This codes for CASSKTGAETQYF.

This chain uses TRBV4-3 with TRBJ2-1; the match to TRBD1 covers 7 bases. There are 15 residues in the CDR3. J was trimmed by 0 bases and V by 8 bases; bases with no gene match: 7. CDR1 LGHNA and CDR2 YSLEER come from the germline V gene. CDR3 region: CASSSTGSSYNEQFF. The CDR3 bases are TGCGCCAGCTCCTCGACAGGGAGCTCCTACAATGAGCAGTTCTTC.

The chain employs TRBV4-1 and TRBJ2-5; TRBD2 matches at 13 bases. Germline assignment: CDR1 MGHRA and CDR2 YSYEKL. CDR3 size: 15 residues. With V trimmed by 1 base and J by 4 bases, 0 bases remained unmatched. CDR3 residues: CASSQGTSGRETQYF. CDR3 in DNA: TGCGCCAGCAGCCAAGGGACTAGCGGGAGAGAGACCCAGTACTTC.